This TCR beta chain was captured in a study of beta chain features in type 1 diabetes. CD45RO/CCR7/CD25/CD127/CD95/CD27 sorting isolated CD4+ naive, central memory, regulatory and stem cell-like memory cells. Sorted populations were all over 95% pure. Points from the study as a whole: Insertion counts at VDJ junctions were lower in type 1 diabetes patients, who also showed more deletions there. Researchers report that Type 1 diabetes patients had moderately but significantly shorter TCRB CDR3s across all four CD4+ subsets.

Since all of the isolated RNA was reverse transcribed, expressed TCRB transcripts were what got sequenced. Produced via immunoSEQ multiplex PCR; TCRdb's table is partial and in-frame only. Of under 130,000 clones in the sample, about 26% were seen once. V was pared by 7 bases and J by 0 bases, with 12 bases of the junction left unmatched. The CDR3 loop spans 18 amino acids. Germline CDR1 reads SNHLY; CDR2 reads FYNNEI. Concerning this clone: Its antigen is still unknown.

The sequencing sample was made of central memory CD4+ T cells from blood. The sequence came from a woman aged 18 to 35 with type 1 diabetes. This chain joins TRBV2 and TRBJ1-5; TRBD1 matches at 10 bases. CDR3 bases: TGTGCCAGCACCCAGGGGGTTGGACAGGGGGTTAGCAATCAGCCCCAGCATTTT. Amino acids: CASTQGVGQGVSNQPQHF. The variable domain in full, with the rest retrieved from reference TRBV2 and TRBJ1-5, is EPEVTQTPSHQVTQMGQEVILRCVPISNHLYFYWYRQILGQKVEFLVSFYNNEISEKSEIFDDQFSVERPDGSNFTLKIRSTKLEDSAMYFCASTQGVGQGVSNQPQHFGDGTRLSIL.